The rows below give T cell receptor beta chains drawn from one sample of a study of cytomegalovirus exposure and HLA in healthy donors. Profiled with immunoSEQ multiplex PCR; TCRdb holds only in-frame clones, not every one. The sample consists of 50,000 to 55,000 clones, 55% to 80% of them appearing once. The source material was PBMCs. These receptors were taken from a woman between 45 and 65 years old in good health and CMV-seropositive. Both conserved end residues are part of each CDR3. The D gene is left open where the match is weak. Only some rows state a clone size, as once, few, many or a class for expanded clones.

J gene	clone size	D gene	V gene	CDR3 DNA	CDR3 protein
TRBJ1-2	.	.	TRBV18	TGTGCCAGCTCACCACTACAAAACATAAACTATGGCTACACCTTC	CASSPLQNINYGYTF
TRBJ2-3	.	TRBD2	TRBV19	TGTGCCAGTAGTGGATTAGCGGGGGGCCAAGATACGCAGTATTTT	CASSGLAGGQDTQYF
TRBJ1-4	.	TRBD1	TRBV7-2	TGTGCCAGCAGCATCCGGGACAGGGGCAGACTGTTTTTT	CASSIRDRGRLFF
TRBJ2-7	few	TRBD2	TRBV7-2	TGTGCCAGCAGCACGGGACTAGCGGGGGGGCGTGAGCAGTACTTC	CASSTGLAGGREQYF
TRBJ1-1	.	.	TRBV7-9	TGTGCCAGCAGGCTTGAGCTGGGGGGCACTGAAGCTTTCTTT	CASRLELGGTEAFF
TRBJ1-3	.	.	TRBV4-2	TGTGCCAGCAGCCTAAGAACGGACGGACACTCTGGAAACACCATATATTTT	CASSLRTDGHSGNTIYF
TRBJ1-4	few	.	TRBV5-4	TGTGCCAGCAGCACGGGGATGGAAAAACTGTTTTTT	CASSTGMEKLFF
TRBJ2-3	once	.	TRBV29-1	TGCAGCGTTGAAAGACCGACAGGAACGCAGTATTTT	CSVERPTGTQYF
TRBJ2-5	.	.	TRBV4-2	TGTGCCAGCAGCCAAGGCCCCAGGGAAGAGACCCAGTACTTC	CASSQGPREETQYF
TRBJ1-1	.	TRBD1	TRBV7-9	TGTGCCAGCAGCCCCTCCGGGACAGGGAGGACTGAAGCTTTCTTT	CASSPSGTGRTEAFF
TRBJ1-1	.	.	TRBV5-1	TGCGCCAGCAGCTCCCTCTCGGGGGAAGGGTACACTGAAGCTTTCTTT	CASSSLSGEGYTEAFF
TRBJ1-1	.	.	TRBV7-9	TGTGCCAGCAGCTTAGTAGAAGGGGCAAAGGCTTTCTTT	CASSLVEGAKAFF
TRBJ2-3	.	TRBD2	TRBV10-2	TGCGCCAGCAGCGTGGAGACTAGCAAAAGCACGCAGTATTTT	CASSVETSKSTQYF